The entry below gives a single TCR beta chain sequence along with its context. What antigen it recognizes has not been identified. No much larger clonotype is one base removed from it; base qualities were not supplied. The cohort consisted of hundreds of healthy bone marrow donors. At the time of sampling, every cohort member was nominally healthy, though immune exposures that went unrecorded were likely present. The donor was CMV seropositive and belonged to the group of 250 to 350 seropositive cohort members. Each donor provided a peripheral blood sample, and peripheral blood mononuclear cells were used for TCR beta sequencing. The Qiagen DNeasy Blood Extraction Kit was used to extract genomic DNA from the blood cell samples. Libraries were built with the immunoSEQ multiplex PCR assay. For the multiplex PCR, a mixture combining 60 forward primers for TCR Vbeta segments and 13 reverse primers for TCR Jbeta segments was used. The CDR3 region of rearranged TCR beta genes was amplified from genomic DNA by a multiplex PCR assay. Amplified TCR beta libraries were sequenced as 87-base-pair reads on the Illumina HiSeq System. Per the authors' processing: Across the 640 or so repertoires, a later analysis counted tens of millions of unique TCR beta chains, around 10 million of which were shared by at least two donors. To remove PCR and sequencing errors, raw reads were error-corrected and collapsed into unique sequences using a nearest-neighbor algorithm that merged closely related sequences. Alignment of CDR3 sequences to IMGT reference sequences was used to assign V, D and J gene segments. For a sequence to be retained, a match of at least six nucleotides was required to both a V gene segment and a J gene segment. Rearrangements were classified as productive when the CDR3 lacked stop codons and remained in frame with V and J, and all other rearrangements were classified as non-productive. CDR3 was defined by IMGT convention, running from the second conserved V-encoded cysteine to the conserved J-encoded phenylalanine. Sequences without an unambiguous match to a single V gene segment were excluded from the earlier analysis of over 500 of the donors. In an earlier analysis of some 590 of the donors, V segments were called functional above 56.7% productive rearrangements and were called segregating when the between-donor standard deviation exceeded 5%. A statistical classification framework was developed to diagnose cytomegalovirus status using the catalog of TCR beta chain sequences. In a later analysis, TCR nucleotide sequences were compared against IMGT/GENE-DB human TR gene sequences so that V and J genes could be assigned. The TCRdist pipeline was used in a later analysis to assign CDR3 sequences and most-parsimonious VDJ recombination scenarios. In a later analysis, each TCR beta chain was defined by its CDR3 amino acid sequence together with its V-gene family, and reads without a unique V-gene family were excluded. To address suspected cross-contamination and a sequencing artifact, a later analysis removed over 500 highly shared, low-generation-probability nucleotide sequences. In a later analysis, a clonal expansion index for each public chain was calculated from normalized within-repertoire ranks of inferred template counts. Generation probabilities in a later analysis came from a VDJ recombination model fitted to out-of-frame rearrangements, and those results were checked against IGoR. A later analysis scored TCR-TCR, TCR-HLA and TCR-CMV co-occurrence with hypergeometric tests, applying a repertoire-size bias correction to TCR pairs. In a later analysis, false discovery rates were estimated by permuting HLA or CMV assignments 20 times. In a later analysis, co-occurring TCRs were grouped using DBSCAN, and TCRdist sequence similarity was added for clustering within HLA-allele-positive subsets. Repertoires with fewer than 30,000 or more than 120,000 public chains, plus five repertoires with anomalous nucleotide sharing, were excluded from co-occurrence clustering. Entries here come from immuneACCESS through TCRdb and include only in-frame sequences with V and J called. Some clones fail to appear in such tables; in the studies checked, an unresolved V gene covers under half of the shortfall, and the cause of the remainder is unknown. V and J calls and clone size are copied from that table; D and trimming were computed from the DNA. The sample contains about 120,000 clones, roughly 71% of them found a single time. Jointly, the top ten make up roughly 3% of the sample.

The data were obtained in a study of cytomegalovirus exposure and HLA in healthy donors (TCRdb year 2017). Background for the entire study: An earlier analysis of fewer than 750 of the donors reported about 260 Gb of sequence data and 95 million to 140 million unique TCR beta sequences obtained from some 200 million T cells. An earlier analysis of 587 of the donors applied high-throughput TCR beta sequencing to assess whether each TCR beta V gene segment acted as functional or pseudogenic. The study used immunosequencing to profile the T cell repertoires of hundreds of subjects and linked those repertoires to cytomegalovirus serostatus. Along with the approximately 650-subject first cohort, a separate validation cohort of around 110 different subjects was used. Class I and class II HLA loci were covered by the typing at four-digit resolution. Several DR-DQ haplotypes were treated as single units for association and clustering because of strong linkage in the cohort. Among the roughly 410 genotyped donors, roughly 80% belonged to the genetic ancestry cluster associated with self-reported Caucasian donors. The number of donors typed differed by locus, with about 629-630 for A, B, C, DRB1 and DQB1, around 560 for DQA1, 600 to 610 for DPA1, and around 460 for DPB1. All discovery cohort repertoires had been generated using a single sequencing platform. A later analysis re-analyzed previously published TCR beta repertoires from roughly 630 donors and added high-resolution HLA genotyping to study TCR occurrence patterns. Roughly 310 gigabases of sequencing data and 70 million to 85 million unique TCR sequences were included in an early release covering roughly 600 HLA-typed donors. Donor age, sex, ethnicity and CMV serostatus were collected together with the repertoire data. The later analysis used no new phenotypic data to find candidate immune exposures, relying instead on TCR beta sequences and their occurrence across donors. The study was designed to test whether signatures of past pathogen exposure could be identified by cataloging public T cell receptors. On average, around 240,000 unique TCR beta nucleotide sequences were sequenced per donor among some 430 genotyped donors of the cohort, with approximately 18% of those sequences being non-productive. A later genetic analysis used genome-wide SNP genotypes for about three fifths of the 666 donors, treating that subset as a discovery cohort. To predict cytomegalovirus infection status, the study brought together high-throughput TCR immunosequencing, statistical association of individual TCRs with disease status, and machine learning.

Germline trimming: 5 bases from V, 7 bases from J; junction bases outside gene matches: 8. CDR1 and CDR2 (LGHNA, YSLEER) derive from the germline V gene. The CDR3 spans 15 residues, from the cysteine through the phenylalanine. The CDR3 DNA has 45 bases and is translated from base 1. Overall study outcomes, separate from this receptor: Roughly uniform sequencing depth across donors was assumed in presence/absence analyses, although this assumption may not hold. In a later analysis, the rate of TCR association differed among HLA loci, with DRB1 alleles having the most associated TCRs and HLA-C alleles having the fewest. In a later analysis, HLA-associated TCR beta chains were found to be more clonally expanded and to have lower generation probabilities than equally common non-associated chains. According to a later analysis, parvovirus B19, influenza, CMV and Epstein-Barr virus appeared linked to several top co-occurrence clusters. While some public TCRs were present in many individuals, most TCR sequences turned up only very rarely across donors. The classifier was reported to diagnose cytomegalovirus status with high specificity and sensitivity in both the original cohort and the validation cohort. In an earlier analysis of more than 500 of the donors, most TCR beta V segments appeared in productive rearrangements about 87% or about 30% of the time, broadly matching IMGT annotations. A cluster of highly shared sequence variants was judged likely to be a technical artifact of the sequencing pipeline. In vitro tests confirmed that a few of the cytomegalovirus-associated TCR beta chains recognize cytomegalovirus antigens. A further reported finding was that TCR beta sequences accurately predicted the HLA-A and HLA-B alleles for most subjects in the first cohort. The only immune exposure information available for the cohort was CMV serostatus. When HLA alleles, especially DR and DQ, strongly co-occurred, attributing TCR associations to individual alleles was difficult. Because counts were too low, seventeen rarely observed V segments, including chromosome 9 orphons, were excluded from the earlier analysis of 587 of the donors. A total of 164 TCR beta chains were listed by the study as associated with cytomegalovirus. In this cohort, only TCR beta chains were sequenced, and detectable features were limited by the absence of alpha or paired-chain data. It was suggested by the authors that the approach could potentially be generalized to other disease states and immunological phenotypes. Some IMGT-functional V segments, including TRBV6-2 and TRBV6-3, could not be distinguished by the 87-base-pair reads and were therefore excluded. According to a later genetic analysis, donors in an Asian-associated ancestry cluster had fewer N-insertions in productive TCRs than the approximately 630-donor mean. In a later analysis, most CMV-associated TCR beta chains were found to appear HLA-restricted, with HLA associations seemingly driven largely by CMV exposure. Linkage disequilibrium might explain the correlated functional status among segregating V segments, but an unknown experimental factor could not be excluded. HLA typing was unavailable for some donors at each locus, so association tests used only the typed subset. A later analysis associated about 17,000 TCR beta sequences with specific HLA alleles at a false discovery rate of 0.05. A later genetic analysis associated a missense DCLRE1C variant with V-gene and J-gene trimming of TCR beta chains, and an independent cohort replicated the association.

Material for sequencing was PBMCs. This receptor chain uses TRBV4-3 and TRBJ1-2, and 12 junction bases match TRBD1. The origin of this receptor is a woman in her 40s in good health and CMV-seropositive. The CDR3 protein is CASSLGTGGQGGYTF. The DNA reads as follows: TGCGCCAGCAGCTTAGGGACAGGGGGCCAAGGTGGCTACACCTTC.